The source of this T cell receptor beta chain is a study of cytomegalovirus exposure and HLA in healthy donors. Findings of the study overall: Follow-up analysis later connected one missense variant in DCLRE1C with trimming of TCR beta V- and J-genes. Most TCR sequences were seen very rarely across donors, but some public TCRs occurred in many.

CDR3 size: 14 residues. V lost 4 bases, J lost 5 bases, and 5 bases stayed unmatched. Germline V gives CDR1 KGHSH, CDR2 LQKENI. PCR employed 60 Vbeta and 13 Jbeta primers. Assay: immunoSEQ multiplex PCR; the TCRdb copy retains only in-frame clones and omits some. This repertoire shows 210,000 or so clones, approximately 84% found once; its top ten account for about 0.22%. Regarding this clone: Antigen unknown.

V gene TRBV18 combines with J gene TRBJ1-1; 9 positions match TRBD1. This receptor was taken from a girl aged 2 to 9 in good health and CMV-seronegative. Input material: PBMCs. The CDR3 loop reads CASSRQGVGTEAFF. The CDR3 DNA sequence: TGTGCCAGCTCACGACAGGGGGTAGGAACTGAAGCTTTCTTT.